Below, 6 T cell receptor beta chains from the same sample are listed, as sequenced in a study of cytomegalovirus exposure and HLA in healthy donors. Primers for the PCR totalled 60 Vbeta and 13 Jbeta. The method was immunoSEQ multiplex PCR; TCRdb's version includes in-frame clones alone and lacks a portion of them. The sample shows about 230,000 clones, roughly 89% of them seen only once. The sample comprised PBMCs. All receptors come from a young woman in good health and CMV-seronegative.

The chain has TRBV7-9 and TRBJ2-2; TRBD2 matches at 12 bases. J lost 4 bases, V lost 5 bases, and 8 bases had no gene match. The germline V gene has CDR1 SEHNR and CDR2 FQNEAQ (reference sequence). CDR3 length equals 17 residues. In nucleotides, the CDR3 is TGTGCCAGCAGCCCGGCTAGCGGGAGGGCTAGCACCGGGGAGCTGTTTTTT. This sequence encodes CASSPASGRASTGELFF.

This clone was picked up one time. V usage is TRBV7-2 and J usage is TRBJ1-1; D may be TRBD1 (6 bases). Trimming removed 1 base at V and 3 bases at J, with 9 bases between. This CDR3 spans 14 amino acids. Germline assignment: CDR1 SGHTA and CDR2 FQGNSA. The CDR3 here is CASSLGTGYTEAFF. Here the CDR3 DNA reads TGTGCCAGCAGCTTAGGAACAGGGTACACTGAAGCTTTCTTT. The whole variable domain, filled in from reference TRBV7-2 and TRBJ1-1, reads GAGVSQSPSNKVTEKGKDVELRCDPISGHTALYWYRQSLGQGLEFLIYFQGNSAPDKSGLPSDRFSAERTGGSVSTLTIQRTQQEDSAVYLCASSLGTGYTEAFFGQGTRLTVV.

The gene calls are TRBV7-6 and TRBJ2-5, with TRBD2 identical over 7 bases. Germline V gene data show CDR1 as SGHVS and CDR2 as FNYEAQ. Trimming cost V 5 bases and J 5 bases; bases outside gene matches: 20. The CDR3 sequence is 18 residues long. The CDR3 region is CASSRMSSIREEEETQYF. The CDR3 DNA follows: TGTGCCAGCAGCCGAATGTCATCCATACGGGAGGAGGAGGAGACCCAGTACTTC.

This sequence joins TRBV4-3 and TRBJ2-7; perhaps TRBD1 as D (6 bases). Trimming took 2 bases from V and 5 from J, leaving 10 bases between them. The CDR3 contains 13 residues. The germline V gene has CDR1 LGHNA and CDR2 YSLEER. The CDR3: CASSQYREHEQYF. CDR3 bases: TGCGCCAGCAGCCAATACAGGGAGCACGAGCAGTACTTC.

This clone has more than one count but fewer than ten. The chain has TRBV6-1 and TRBJ1-6, with a weak D call TRBD1 (6 bases). V was cut by 4 bases and J by 6 bases, with 10 bases left in between. The germline V gene has CDR1 MNHNS and CDR2 SASEGT. This CDR3 is 14 amino acids long. The CDR3 is CASSARGPNSPLHF. Written as DNA, the CDR3 is TGTGCCAGCAGTGCCAGGGGCCCTAATTCACCCCTCCACTTT.

J is TRBJ2-1 and V is TRBV6-5; 10 bases are shared with TRBD2. The CDR3 has 13 residues. V shed 8 bases, J shed 8 bases, and the junction held 6 bases outside the gene matches. Germline-derived CDR1 and CDR2 are MNHEY and SVGAGI. The CDR3 protein is CASSTSGKYEQFF. In DNA form, the CDR3 reads TGTGCCAGCTCCACTAGCGGGAAGTATGAGCAGTTCTTC.